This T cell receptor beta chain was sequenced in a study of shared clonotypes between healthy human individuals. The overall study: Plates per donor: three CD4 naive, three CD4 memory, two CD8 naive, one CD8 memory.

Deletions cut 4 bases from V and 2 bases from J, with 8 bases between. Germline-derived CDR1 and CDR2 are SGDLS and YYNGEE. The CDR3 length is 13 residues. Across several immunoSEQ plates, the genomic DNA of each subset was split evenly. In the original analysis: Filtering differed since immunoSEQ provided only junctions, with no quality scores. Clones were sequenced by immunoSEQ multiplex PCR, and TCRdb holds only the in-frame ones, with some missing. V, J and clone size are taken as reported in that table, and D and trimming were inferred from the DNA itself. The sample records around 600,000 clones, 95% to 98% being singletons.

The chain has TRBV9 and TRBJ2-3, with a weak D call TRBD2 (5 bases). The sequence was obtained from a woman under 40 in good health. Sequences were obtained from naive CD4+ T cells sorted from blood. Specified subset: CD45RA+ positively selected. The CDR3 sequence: CASSSDFTDTQYF. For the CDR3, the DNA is TGTGCCAGCAGCTCGGACTTCACAGATACGCAGTATTTT.